This TCR beta chain appears in the sequencing data of a study of T cell responses to AZD1222 COVID-19 vaccine. Findings and caveats of the study: The donor cohort was predominantly white British with a female majority, and clonal diversity may have been underestimated.

Germline values: CDR1 SGHTA, CDR2 FQGNSA. Trimming cost V 0 bases and J 4 bases, with 6 bases left between them. The CDR3 spans 13 residues. Concerning this clone: Its matching antigen is unknown.

The table came from immunoSEQ multiplex PCR; TCRdb's copy has only in-frame clones and leaves some out. The sample has under 100,000 clones, 85% to 95% seen once; the top ten hold around 4.9%. The sequenced sample was peripheral blood, obtained on day 0 of AZD1222 vaccination. The chain carries TRBV7-2 and TRBJ1-1; no reliable D call. This receptor was identified in an adult in good health. The chain's CDR3 is CASSLAGPTEAFF. CDR3 bases: TGTGCCAGCAGCTTAGCAGGCCCCACTGAAGCTTTCTTT.